Each of the 21 T cell receptor beta chains below was sequenced from the same sample in a study of blood T cell repertoires in COVID-19. Clones were read by immunoSEQ multiplex PCR, and TCRdb kept only the in-frame ones, dropping some. Here the sample spans under 150,000 clones, approximately 85% being singletons. The sample taken for sequencing was peripheral blood. These TCRs come from a woman in her fifties or sixties with COVID-19, enrolled during active disease.

The gene calls are TRBV5-4 and TRBJ1-1; 8 bases map to TRBD1. Germline CDR1 and CDR2: SGHNT and YYREEE (reference sequence). This CDR3 has 12 residues. Germline trimming cut 4 bases from V and 7 bases from J; bases unmatched to any gene: 3. The CDR3 spells CASSPGTGEAFF. In nucleotides, the CDR3 is TGTGCCAGCAGCCCGGGGACAGGTGAAGCTTTCTTT.

CDR3 coding DNA: TGCGCCAGCAGCCAAGGGCCCGCAGTGTACGGGGAGACCCAGTACTTC. Translated, it gives CASSQGPAVYGETQYF. The chain joins TRBV4-3 to TRBJ2-5; D uncertain. V was clipped by 1 base and J by 5 bases, with 17 bases between them. Germline CDR1 reads LGHNA; CDR2 reads YSLEER. The CDR3 is made up of 16 amino acids.

V usage is TRBV28 and J usage is TRBJ1-2; 11 bases are a match to TRBD1. J lost 4 bases, V lost 5 bases, and 6 bases had no gene match. CDR1 and CDR2 (germline): MDHEN, SYDVKM. The CDR3 runs 15 residues. CDR3 nucleotide sequence: TGTGCCAGCAGTACGGACAGGGGGCTCCCCTATGGCTACACCTTC. Protein sequence: CASSTDRGLPYGYTF.

The chain couples TRBV2 to TRBJ1-2; TRBD1 agrees at 8 bases. Germline CDR1 is SNHLY and CDR2 is FYNNEI. Trimming removed 0 bases from V and 4 bases from J; junction bases left unmatched: 7. This CDR3 is built from 16 residues. The CDR3 sequence is CASSEARTGRAYGYTF. Here the CDR3 DNA reads TGTGCCAGCAGTGAAGCCAGGACAGGGAGGGCCTATGGCTACACCTTC.

The chain is built from TRBV3-1 (or the pseudogene TRBV3-2) and TRBJ1-1, with D uncertain. CDR1 is LGHDT and CDR2 is YNNKEL in the germline V gene (reference sequence). V gave up 0 bases and J gave up 0 bases, with 14 bases separating them. The CDR3 spans 17 residues. The CDR3 region is CASSQDGWSSMNTEAFF. CDR3 in DNA: TGTGCCAGCAGCCAAGATGGGTGGAGCTCGATGAACACTGAAGCTTTCTTT.

This clone was detected only once. The chain links TRBV5-1 to TRBJ2-1, with TRBD2 identical over 7 bases. Trimming cost V 0 bases and J 6 bases; bases outside gene matches: 6. CDR3 length: 15 amino acids. Germline CDR1 is SGHRS and CDR2 is YFSETQ. CDR3 DNA sequence: TGCGCCAGCAGCTTGGCCCGGCTAGCGGTCAATGAGCAGTTCTTC. Amino acids: CASSLARLAVNEQFF.

The chain couples TRBV10-3 to TRBJ2-1; 8 bases line up with TRBD1. V lost 1 base, J lost 6 bases, and 5 bases stayed unmatched. This CDR3 spans 15 amino acids. The germline gives CDR1 ENHRY, CDR2 SYGVKD. CDR3 sequence reads: CAISEWQGASNEQFF. CDR3 nucleotides: TGTGCCATCAGTGAGTGGCAGGGGGCATCCAATGAGCAGTTCTTC.

The V call is TRBV2, the J call TRBJ1-4; tentatively, D is TRBD1 (6 bases). Germline assignment: CDR1 SNHLY and CDR2 FYNNEI. There are 14 residues in the CDR3. V dropped 6 bases and J dropped 7 bases, with 15 bases sitting between them. CDR3 region: CASSPRGAREKLFF. For the CDR3, the DNA is TGTGCCAGCAGCCCTCGGGGGGCTCGTGAAAAACTGTTTTTT.

This chain connects TRBV6-1 to TRBJ1-2, with 7 positions matching TRBD1. The trim removed 1 base at V and 0 bases at J, leaving 8 bases unmatched. Per germline, CDR1 MNHNS and CDR2 SASEGT. The CDR3 consists of 17 residues. The CDR3 loop reads CASSEVEQGMANYGYTF. DNA for the CDR3: TGTGCCAGCAGTGAAGTGGAACAGGGGATGGCTAACTATGGCTACACCTTC.

The chain carries TRBV9 and TRBJ1-2; D remains ambiguous. Germline loops: CDR1 SGDLS, CDR2 YYNGEE. The V end lost 4 bases, the J end lost 7 bases, and 11 bases lay between the germline ends. This CDR3 region has 12 residues. The CDR3 DNA follows: TGTGCCAGCAGCCCCCACCGGGGTGGCTACACCTTC. It codes for CASSPHRGGYTF.

The CDR3 region has the DNA TGTGCCAGTAGTATACCAGGCGAGACCCAGTACTTC. It codes for CASSIPGETQYF. The chain couples TRBV19 to TRBJ2-5; D uncertain. CDR3 length: 12 amino acids. The germline V gene encodes CDR1 LNHDA and CDR2 SQIVND (reference sequence). The germline V and J ends were trimmed by 2 bases and 5 bases, with 6 bases remaining between them.

This clone was counted once. The chain uses TRBV19 and TRBJ2-5, with 9 bases fitting TRBD1. The CDR3 is 15 amino acids. Germline V lookup: CDR1 LNHDA, CDR2 SQIVND (reference sequence). V dropped 6 bases and J dropped 2; count of bases not matched to a gene: 7. CDR3 DNA sequence: TGTGCCAGTAGCCACCCAGGACAGGGGCAAGAGACCCAGTACTTC. Translation gives CASSHPGQGQETQYF.

The chain uses TRBV19 and TRBJ1-3, with a weak D call TRBD1 (6 bases). CDR1 is LNHDA and CDR2 is SQIVND in the germline V gene (reference sequence). V was trimmed by 6 bases and J by 7 bases, leaving 16 bases between them. The CDR3 sequence is 14 residues long. CDR3 coding DNA: TGTGCCAGTAGACAGGACAGTGTTCGTAACACCATATATTTT. Amino acids: CASRQDSVRNTIYF.

The chain carries TRBV6-5 and TRBJ1-1; 7 nucleotides agree with TRBD1. This CDR3 has 11 amino acids. With V trimmed by 6 bases and J by 6 bases, 1 base remained unmatched. The germline V gene encodes CDR1 MNHEY and CDR2 SVGAGI. This CDR3 reads CASRTGPEAFF. DNA for the CDR3: TGTGCCAGCAGGACAGGGCCTGAAGCTTTCTTT.

This clone was counted only a few times. V and J are TRBV9 and TRBJ2-1; D is unclear. The CDR3 is 15 amino acids. V gave up 0 bases and J gave up 4 bases, with 11 bases separating them. The germline V gene encodes CDR1 SGDLS and CDR2 YYNGEE. The CDR3 DNA sequence: TGTGCCAGCAGCGTAGTTCCCACACCGTACAATGAGCAGTTCTTC. Translating gives CASSVVPTPYNEQFF.

The chain joins TRBV11-2 to TRBJ2-1; 9 positions agree with TRBD2. The CDR3 extends over 14 amino acids. V dropped 6 bases and J dropped 8; count of bases not matched to a gene: 8. Per germline, CDR1 SGHAT and CDR2 FQNNGV. The CDR3 nucleotides are TGTGCCAGCAGGGCACCCGGGACTAGCTATGAGCAGTTCTTC. It yields the protein CASRAPGTSYEQFF.

The chain uses TRBV25-1 and TRBJ1-1; D may be TRBD1 (5 bases). V dropped 6 bases and J dropped 1 base, with 12 bases sitting between them. The CDR3 extends over 14 amino acids. Looked up from germline, CDR1 is MGHDK and CDR2 is SYGVNS. This chain's CDR3 is CASRTAGENTEAFF. The CDR3 DNA reads as TGTGCCAGCAGGACCGCGGGGGAGAACACTGAAGCTTTCTTT. Variable domain in full (rest from reference TRBV25-1 and TRBJ1-1): EADIYQTPRYLVIGTGKKITLECSQTMGHDKMYWYQQDPGMELHLIHYSYGVNSTEKGDLSSESTVSRIRTEHFPLTLESARPSHTSQYLCASRTAGENTEAFFGQGTRLTVV.

Only one count was recorded for this clone. V usage is TRBV4-2 and J usage is TRBJ2-2, with D possibly TRBD2 on 6 matching bases. This CDR3 has 17 residues. Trimming shortened V by 3 bases and J by 2 bases, and 16 bases separated the two germline ends. CDR1 and CDR2 (germline): LGHNA, YNFKEQ. The CDR3 region is CASSHPSREDNTGELFF. Here the CDR3 DNA reads TGTGCCAGCAGCCATCCCTCTAGGGAGGATAACACCGGGGAGCTGTTTTTT.

This chain joins TRBV27 and TRBJ2-7; D remains unclear. CDR3 length: 12 amino acids. Between the trimmed V and J ends, which lost 3 bases and 6 bases, there was a span of 9 bases. The germline gives CDR1 MNHEY, CDR2 SMNVEV (reference sequence). The CDR3 reads CASSLWSGEQYF. CDR3 coding DNA: TGTGCCAGCAGTTTGTGGTCGGGCGAGCAGTACTTC.

The chain combines TRBV3-1 (or the pseudogene TRBV3-2) with TRBJ2-7, with TRBD2 matching over 9 bases. Germline V lookup: CDR1 LGHDT, CDR2 YNNKEL (reference sequence). The CDR3 runs to 14 residues. The junction had 5 bases not matched to a gene; V was cut back by 5 bases and J by 3 bases. CDR3 sequence: CASSSGTSHYEQYF. CDR3 in DNA: TGTGCCAGCAGCTCCGGGACTAGCCACTACGAGCAGTACTTC.

This clone was picked up one time. The gene calls are TRBV27 and TRBJ2-7, with TRBD2 matching 13 bases. Germline values: CDR1 MNHEY, CDR2 SMNVEV (reference sequence). V shed 4 bases and J 1 base; nucleotides not matched to a gene: 7. The CDR3 covers 17 residues. CDR3 sequence (DNA): TGTGCCAGCAGTTATAGACTAGCGGGGGGTTTATCCTACGAGCAGTACTTC. Its translation: CASSYRLAGGLSYEQYF.